One sample yielded the 26 T cell receptor beta chains listed below, sequenced in a study of CD8 T cells in ankylosing spondylitis. One entry per CDR3 protein results from TCRdb running MiXCR on the 5' RACE reads. The data contain 150,000 to 250,000 distinct CDR3 sequences, more than 10% of them singletons. The sample consisted of blood, either unsorted or a sorted T cell fraction (not recorded which). All receptors derive from a male donor with ankylosing spondylitis or in good health (not recorded which).

There are many counts of this clonotype. The CDR3 region has the DNA TGTGCCAGCAGCCAAGACGAGTACATTAAATATGGCTACACCTTC. This gives the protein CASSQDEYIKYGYTF. The genes are TRBV3-1 and TRBJ1-2; no reliable D call. The CDR3 covers 15 residues. V was trimmed by 0 bases and J by 5 bases, leaving 13 bases between them. Germline V gene data show CDR1 as LGHDT and CDR2 as YNNKEL (reference sequence).

The gene calls are TRBV29-1 and TRBJ1-1, with 9 bases that match TRBD1. V lost 3 bases to trimming and J lost 7 bases; unmatched junction nucleotides: 15. This CDR3 contains 16 residues. Germline V lookup: CDR1 SQVTM, CDR2 ANQGSEA. CDR3 sequence reads: CSVERNPDRGDGEAFF. The CDR3 coding sequence is TGCAGCGTTGAGAGGAACCCGGACAGGGGAGATGGTGAAGCTTTCTTT.

The chain couples TRBV12-3 or TRBV12-4 to TRBJ1-2; TRBD1 is a possible D gene (6 bases). The V gene lost 1 base and the J gene lost 7 bases, with 10 bases spanning the gap. The CDR3 totals 13 residues. The CDR3: CASSLEGGSGYTF. As DNA, the CDR3 is TGTGCCAGCAGTTTAGAGGGGGGATCTGGCTACACCTTC.

The rearrangement uses TRBV3-1 and TRBJ2-5; maybe TRBD2 (5 bases). This CDR3 is 14 amino acids long. Trimming removed 1 base at V and 1 base at J, with 7 bases between. CDR1 and CDR2 (germline): LGHDT, YNNKEL (reference sequence). The CDR3 loop reads CASSQAGIQETQYF. CDR3 in DNA: TGTGCCAGCAGCCAAGCGGGGATCCAAGAGACCCAGTACTTC.

In its sample, this clonotype was seen a few times. This chain connects TRBV7-9 to TRBJ2-5, with 7 bases fitting TRBD1. This CDR3 contains 11 residues. Germline CDR1 reads SEHNR; CDR2 reads FQNEAQ (reference sequence). The J segment lost 2 bases and the V segment lost 11 bases, leaving 2 bases of the junction unmatched. CDR3 DNA: TGTGCCGTCAGGGGGCAAGAGACCCAGTACTTC. This sequence encodes CAVRGQETQYF.

V and J are TRBV5-1 and TRBJ2-1, with D tentatively TRBD2 (6 bases). Trimming stripped 4 bases from V and 3 bases from J, with 14 bases between. Looked up from germline, CDR1 is SGHRS and CDR2 is YFSETQ. The CDR3 is 15 amino acids. The CDR3 DNA is TGCGCCAGCAGCCCGGGAGATGAACACTACAATGAGCAGTTCTTC. Translating it yields CASSPGDEHYNEQFF.

The sample holds many counts of this clonotype. The chain couples TRBV7-9 to TRBJ1-1, with 7 bases identical to TRBD1. V lost 5 bases, J lost 4 bases, and 7 bases stayed unmatched. The germline V gene encodes CDR1 SEHNR and CDR2 FQNEAQ (reference sequence). The CDR3 has 14 residues. CDR3 in amino acids: CASSPTGWGTEAFF. The CDR3, as DNA: TGTGCCAGCAGCCCGACAGGGTGGGGCACTGAAGCTTTCTTT.

This clonotype occurred many times. CDR3: CASSSVGWADTQYF. Written as DNA, the CDR3 is TGTGCCAGCAGCTCAGTAGGTTGGGCAGATACGCAGTATTTT. This chain links TRBV7-9 with TRBJ2-3; no firm D call. Trimming cost V 4 bases and J 4 bases, with 12 bases left between them. The CDR3 spans 14 residues. Germline CDR1 SEHNR, CDR2 FQNEAQ (reference sequence). Based on the CDR3 plus reference TRBV7-9 and TRBJ2-3, the full variable domain is DTGVSQNPRHKITKRGQNVTFRCDPISEHNRLYWYRQTLGQGPEFLTYFQNEAQLEKSRLLSDRFSAERPKGSFSTLEIQRTEQGDSAMYLCASSSVGWADTQYFGPGTRLTVL.

This chain connects TRBV7-6 to TRBJ2-4; D is perhaps TRBD2 (6 bases). V was clipped by 4 bases and J by 3 bases, with 16 bases between them. Germline CDR1 and CDR2: SGHVS and FNYEAQ. The CDR3 runs 16 residues. Here the CDR3 reads CASSSRDFPGKNIQYF. CDR3 DNA: TGTGCCAGCAGCTCCCGGGACTTCCCAGGCAAAAACATTCAGTACTTC.

As for this clonotype: Mismatch with germline at one junction end may stem from a read error. The chain links TRBV5-5 to TRBJ2-5, with 9 bases identical to TRBD2. The V gene's germline CDR1 is SGHKS and CDR2 YYEKEE (reference sequence). This CDR3 is 14 amino acids long. In DNA, the CDR3 is TGTGCCGGCAGCTTGGGTAGCGGGGGAGAGACCCAGTACTTC. It yields the protein CAGSLGSGGETQYF.

A few counts support this clonotype. V usage is TRBV9 and J usage is TRBJ2-3, with a possible D match to TRBD1 (5 bases). This CDR3 is 13 amino acids long. The V gene's germline CDR1 is SGDLS and CDR2 YYNGEE. The V end was cut by 3 bases, the J end by 1 base, with 6 bases between. The CDR3 DNA sequence: TGTGCCAGCAGCGAGGGGCGCACAGATACGCAGTATTTT. Its translation: CASSEGRTDTQYF.

The J gene is TRBJ1-2, the V gene TRBV12-5; a weak D match, TRBD1 (5 bases). The V end was cut by 5 bases, the J end by 1 base, with 11 bases between. Per the germline V gene, CDR1 is LGHNT and CDR2 is FRNRAP. CDR3 length: 14 amino acids. The CDR3 reads CASGGGTNNYGYTF. CDR3 in DNA: TGTGCTAGTGGTGGGGGGACGAATAACTATGGCTACACCTTC.

The chain couples TRBV27 to TRBJ2-7, with D possibly TRBD1 on 6 matching bases. V lost 5 bases to trimming and J lost 6 bases, with 11 bases between them. There are 12 residues in the CDR3. In germline, CDR1 is MNHEY, CDR2 SMNVEV (reference sequence). CDR3: CASSRGTSEQYF. DNA of the CDR3: TGTGCCAGCAGTAGAGGGACAAGCGAGCAGTACTTC.

This clonotype was observed many times. The J gene is TRBJ2-1, the V gene TRBV3-1, with TRBD1 matching 9 bases. Per germline, CDR1 LGHDT and CDR2 YNNKEL (reference sequence). With 5 bases clipped from V and 9 bases from J, the junction kept 2 bases outside the gene matches. The CDR3 consists of 12 residues. CDR3 amino acids: CASSGQGIEQFF. CDR3 nucleotides: TGTGCCAGCAGCGGACAGGGGATTGAGCAGTTCTTC.

This clonotype was recorded at least ten times. The chain joins TRBV27 to TRBJ2-3; 10 nucleotides line up with TRBD2. The length of the CDR3 is 19 residues. V shed 4 bases, J shed 6 bases, and the junction held 19 bases outside the gene matches. Germline-derived CDR1 and CDR2 are MNHEY and SMNVEV (reference sequence). CDR3 protein: CASSSPTLAGAPYTDTQYF. In DNA, the CDR3 is TGTGCCAGCAGTTCCCCTACTCTAGCGGGGGCGCCGTATACGGATACGCAGTATTTT.

J is TRBJ2-7 and V is TRBV20-1; D is possibly TRBD2 (6 bases). Germline loops: CDR1 DFQATT, CDR2 SNEGSKA (reference sequence). Trimming cost V 6 bases and J 5 bases, with 23 bases left between them. The CDR3 has 15 residues. Here the CDR3 DNA reads TGCAGTGCCGAGGCCCTAGCGAAGGAGGACCACGAGCAGTACTTC. It translates to CSAEALAKEDHEQYF.

This clonotype was counted only a few times. The CDR3 DNA is TGCGCCAGCAGCCCGCCCTTAGCGGGGTCCTCCTACGAGCAGTACTTC. Encoded protein: CASSPPLAGSSYEQYF. V usage is TRBV4-1 and J usage is TRBJ2-7; 8 bases line up with TRBD2. The germline V gene encodes CDR1 MGHRA and CDR2 YSYEKL. This CDR3 region has 16 residues. V gave up 4 bases and J gave up 0 bases; unmatched junction bases: 8.

V gene TRBV30 combines with J gene TRBJ2-6, with D possibly being TRBD1 or TRBD2 (5 bases each). V was pared by 4 bases and J by 0 bases, with 13 bases between. The CDR3 runs 16 residues. Germline values: CDR1 GTSNPN, CDR2 SVGIG (reference sequence). The CDR3: CAWILTEGSGANVLTF. The DNA of the CDR3 is TGTGCCTGGATCCTGACAGAGGGCTCTGGGGCCAACGTCCTGACTTTC.

This clonotype turned up a few times. The gene calls are TRBV10-2 and TRBJ1-5; D might be TRBD1 (6 bases). This CDR3 is 14 amino acids long. Germline loops: CDR1 WSHSY, CDR2 SAAADI. Trimming shortened V by 8 bases and J by 5 bases, and 16 bases separated the two germline ends. The CDR3 nucleotides read TGCGCCAGCGGGGACATCGGGGAGTATCAGCCCCAGCATTTT. Translated: CASGDIGEYQPQHF.

In this sample, this clonotype turned up many times. This chain joins TRBV4-1 and TRBJ2-1; TRBD2 matches 8 bases. Germline V gene sequence: CDR1 MGHRA, CDR2 YSYEKL. The J segment lost 0 bases and the V segment lost 4 bases, leaving 20 bases of the junction unmatched. CDR3 length equals 21 residues. The CDR3 nucleotides read TGCGCCAGCAGCCTCCTTACCGGGACTAGGCGGACCCCAAGCTCCTACAATGAGCAGTTCTTC. Its protein product is CASSLLTGTRRTPSSYNEQFF.

This chain links TRBV27 with TRBJ2-7, with 8 nucleotides matching TRBD2. The CDR3 spans 15 residues. Per the germline V gene, CDR1 is MNHEY and CDR2 is SMNVEV (reference sequence). With V trimmed by 3 bases and J by 2 bases, 6 bases remained unmatched. CDR3: CASSFSGGGPYEQYF. CDR3 nucleotide sequence: TGTGCCAGCAGTTTCTCCGGGGGGGGCCCCTACGAGCAGTACTTC.

There are a few counts of this clonotype. The chain has TRBV4-1 and TRBJ2-7; D is perhaps TRBD2 (7 bases). V gave up 3 bases and J gave up 3 bases, with 12 bases separating them. This CDR3 has 14 amino acids. Per the germline V gene, CDR1 is MGHRA and CDR2 is YSYEKL. The CDR3 coding sequence is TGCGCCAGCAGCCAGGGCGGGGGCTTCTACGAGCAGTACTTC. This gives the protein CASSQGGGFYEQYF.

This clonotype was picked up many times. This sequence joins TRBV20-1 and TRBJ2-1, with TRBD2 matching 10 bases. Germline values: CDR1 DFQATT, CDR2 SNEGSKA (reference sequence). The CDR3 is made up of 15 amino acids. Trimming took 4 bases from V and 5 from J; bases not matched to a gene: 8. The CDR3 DNA follows: TGCAGTGCTATAACCGGGACTAGCGACCACAATGAGCAGTTCTTC. Amino acid sequence: CSAITGTSDHNEQFF.

V and J are TRBV4-1 and TRBJ2-2; 11 bases agree with TRBD2. V was clipped by 1 base and J by 7 bases; unmatched bases: 5. Germline CDR1 and CDR2: MGHRA and YSYEKL. This CDR3 spans 16 amino acids. CDR3 residues: CASSQALAGGNGELFF. For the CDR3, the DNA is TGCGCCAGCAGCCAAGCGCTAGCGGGGGGAAACGGGGAGCTGTTTTTT.

V is TRBV6-1 and J is TRBJ1-1; D remains ambiguous. The CDR3 has 13 residues. From germline, CDR1 is MNHNS and CDR2 SASEGT. V lost 6 bases, J lost 4 bases, and 12 bases lay in between. The DNA of the CDR3 is TGTGCCAGCAGGGTATCAAGAGGCACTGAAGCTTTCTTT. Translating it yields CASRVSRGTEAFF.

The J gene is TRBJ1-1, the V gene TRBV5-1, with D perhaps matching TRBD1 (6 bases). The CDR3 loop spans 14 amino acids. V dropped 3 bases and J dropped 3 bases, with 12 bases sitting between them. Germline CDR1 is SGHRS and CDR2 is YFSETQ. CDR3 amino acids: CASSSRDTYTEAFF. In DNA form, the CDR3 reads TGCGCCAGCAGCTCCCGGGACACCTACACTGAAGCTTTCTTT.